This is a list of T cell receptor beta chains from one sample in a study of blood T cells in healthy people across ages. TCRdb used MiXCR to reprocess the 5' RACE reads, holding one entry per CDR3 protein. The profile shows some 880,000 distinct CDR3 sequences, around 36% of them singletons. Material for sequencing was blood. The receptors were gathered from a man between 18 and 29 years old in good health. Each CDR3 is given with its conserved first and last residue. Each record gives: CDR3 protein, CDR3 DNA, clone size, J gene, D gene, V gene. The D gene is left open where the match is weak. Only part of the rows carry a size: once, few, many, or a class if the clone is expanded.

cdr3_aa: CASSQPRGEYGYTF
cdr3_nt: TGCGCCAGCAGCCAACCCCGGGGCGAGTATGGCTACACCTTC
clone_size: many
j_call: TRBJ1-2
d_call: NA
v_call: TRBV4-1

cdr3_aa: CSARGTGTGFETQFF
cdr3_nt: TGCAGTGCTAGAGGTACCGGGACAGGGTTTGAGACCCAGTTCTTC
clone_size: NA
j_call: TRBJ2-1
d_call: TRBD1
v_call: TRBV20-1

cdr3_aa: CASSQGDPDTQYF
cdr3_nt: TGTGCCAGCAGCCAAGGGGACCCAGATACGCAGTATTTT
clone_size: few
j_call: TRBJ2-3
d_call: NA
v_call: TRBV3-1

cdr3_aa: CPSSRDSKNYGYTF
cdr3_nt: TGTCCCAGCAGTCGGGACAGCAAAAACTATGGCTACACCTTC
clone_size: NA
j_call: TRBJ1-2
d_call: TRBD1
v_call: TRBV12-3/TRBV12-4

cdr3_aa: CSAIDREGYDEQFF
cdr3_nt: TGCAGTGCTATCGACAGGGAGGGTTACGATGAGCAGTTCTTC
clone_size: many
j_call: TRBJ2-1
d_call: NA
v_call: TRBV20-1

cdr3_aa: CSVSGETEAFF
cdr3_nt: TGCAGCGTGTCAGGGGAGACTGAAGCTTTCTTT
clone_size: NA
j_call: TRBJ1-1
d_call: NA
v_call: TRBV29-1

cdr3_aa: CASSEYLGRADTQYF
cdr3_nt: TGTGCCAGCAGTGAATATTTGGGACGCGCAGATACGCAGTATTTT
clone_size: few
j_call: TRBJ2-3
d_call: NA
v_call: TRBV25-1

cdr3_aa: CASSSTADGQYF
cdr3_nt: TGTGCCAGCAGCTCCACGGCCGACGGGCAGTACTTC
clone_size: few
j_call: TRBJ2-7
d_call: NA
v_call: TRBV13

cdr3_aa: CAISETSQGYGYTF
cdr3_nt: TGTGCCATCAGTGAGACTAGCCAGGGCTATGGCTACACCTTC
clone_size: few
j_call: TRBJ1-2
d_call: NA
v_call: TRBV10-3

cdr3_aa: CASSQPTPATKQYF
cdr3_nt: TGTGCCAGCAGCCAACCCACTCCAGCGACTAAGCAGTACTTC
clone_size: NA
j_call: TRBJ2-5
d_call: NA
v_call: TRBV21-1